Listed below are T cell receptor beta chains from one sample, sequenced in a study of blood T cells in healthy people across ages. TCRdb itself ran the 5' RACE reads through MiXCR, one entry per CDR3 protein. The sample carries 550,000 to 800,000 distinct CDR3 sequences, about 30% recorded once. Material: blood. Receptor source: a woman of 80 years or more in good health. CDR3s include the opening cysteine and the closing phenylalanine or tryptophan. Each record gives: J gene, D gene, V gene, clone size, CDR3 protein, CDR3 DNA. The D gene is left open where the match is weak. Not every row has a clone size; where given, it reads once, few, many or a size class.

J: TRBJ2-1; D: NA; V: TRBV30; size: many; CDR3: CAWGRSPSLPEQFF; DNA: TGTGCCTGGGGTCGTAGTCCTAGCTTACCTGAGCAGTTCTTC
J: TRBJ1-1; D: NA; V: TRBV10-3; size: many; CDR3: CAIKGPDGTEAFF; DNA: TGTGCCATCAAGGGACCCGATGGGACTGAAGCTTTCTTT
J: TRBJ1-6; D: TRBD1; V: TRBV3-1; size: NA; CDR3: CASRLTGPGVGSLHF; DNA: TGTGCCAGCAGGCTGACAGGGCCGGGGGTTGGATCCCTCCACTTT
J: TRBJ2-3; D: TRBD1; V: TRBV9; size: many; CDR3: CASSPRDRATDTQYF; DNA: TGTGCCAGCAGCCCCCGGGACAGGGCGACAGATACGCAGTATTTT
J: TRBJ2-3; D: NA; V: TRBV5-5; size: NA; CDR3: CASSLVASTDTQCF; DNA: TGTGCCAGCAGCTTGGTGGCTAGCACAGATACGCAGTGTTTT
J: TRBJ2-5; D: NA; V: TRBV20-1; size: NA; CDR3: CSQWVQETQYF; DNA: TGCAGCCAGTGGGTTCAAGAGACCCAGTACTTC
J: TRBJ2-7; D: TRBD2; V: TRBV20-1; size: many; CDR3: CSARDRLAGSSPEQYF; DNA: TGCAGTGCTAGAGATCGGCTAGCGGGGTCCTCTCCAGAGCAGTACTTC
J: TRBJ2-7; D: TRBD1; V: TRBV7-6; size: many; CDR3: CASSLVARQGANEQYF; DNA: TGTGCCAGCAGCTTAGTTGCGAGACAGGGGGCGAACGAGCAGTACTTC
J: TRBJ1-1; D: TRBD1; V: TRBV28; size: NA; CDR3: CASSPQDRGNTEAFF; DNA: TGTGCCAGCAGTCCGCAGGACAGGGGCAACACTGAAGCTTTCTTT
J: TRBJ1-5; D: NA; V: TRBV7-2; size: NA; CDR3: CASSPGQGLNQPQHF; DNA: TGTGCCAGCAGCCCCGGGCAGGGACTCAATCAGCCCCAGCATTTT
J: TRBJ1-5; D: NA; V: TRBV7-3; size: many; CDR3: CASSLKHSNQPQHF; DNA: TGTGCCAGCAGCTTAAAACATAGCAATCAGCCCCAGCATTTT
J: TRBJ1-5; D: NA; V: TRBV6-5; size: many; CDR3: CASSYSGGAEPQHF; DNA: TGTGCCAGCAGTTACTCAGGGGGTGCTGAGCCCCAGCATTTT
J: TRBJ2-7; D: NA; V: TRBV4-3; size: NA; CDR3: CASSKLTGTYEQYF; DNA: TGCGCCAGCAGCAAGCTAACAGGGACCTACGAGCAGTACTTC
J: TRBJ1-6; D: TRBD1; V: TRBV4-1; size: many; CDR3: CASRRQGSNSPLHF; DNA: TGCGCCAGCAGACGACAGGGAAGTAATTCACCCCTCCACTTT